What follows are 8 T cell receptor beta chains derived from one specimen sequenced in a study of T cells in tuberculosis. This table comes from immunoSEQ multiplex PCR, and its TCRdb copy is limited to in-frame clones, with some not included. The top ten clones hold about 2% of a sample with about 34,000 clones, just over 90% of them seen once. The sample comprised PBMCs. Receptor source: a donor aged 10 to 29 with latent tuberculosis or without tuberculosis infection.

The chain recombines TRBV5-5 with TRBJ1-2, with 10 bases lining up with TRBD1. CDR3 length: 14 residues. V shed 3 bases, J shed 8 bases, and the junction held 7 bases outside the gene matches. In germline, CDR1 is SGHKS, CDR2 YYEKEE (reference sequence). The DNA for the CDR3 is TGTGCCAGCAGCTCCGGGACAGGGGTAACAGGCTACACCTTC. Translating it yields CASSSGTGVTGYTF.

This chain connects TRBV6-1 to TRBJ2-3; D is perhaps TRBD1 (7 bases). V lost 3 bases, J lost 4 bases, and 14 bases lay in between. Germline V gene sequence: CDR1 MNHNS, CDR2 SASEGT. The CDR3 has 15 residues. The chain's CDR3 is CASSEGGQPADTQYF. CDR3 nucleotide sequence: TGTGCCAGCAGTGAGGGGGGACAGCCTGCAGATACGCAGTATTTT.

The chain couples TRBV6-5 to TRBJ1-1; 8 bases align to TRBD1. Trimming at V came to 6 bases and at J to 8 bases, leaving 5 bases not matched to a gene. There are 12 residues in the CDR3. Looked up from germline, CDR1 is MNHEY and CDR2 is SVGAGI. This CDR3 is CASSIGQGEAFF. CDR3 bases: TGTGCCAGCAGCATCGGACAGGGCGAAGCTTTCTTT.

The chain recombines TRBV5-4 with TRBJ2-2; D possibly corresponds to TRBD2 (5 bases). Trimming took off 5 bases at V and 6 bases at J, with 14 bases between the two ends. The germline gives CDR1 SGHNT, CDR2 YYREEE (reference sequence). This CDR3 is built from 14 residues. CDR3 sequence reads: CASSQATGAGELFF. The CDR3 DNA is TGTGCCAGCAGTCAAGCGACCGGGGCCGGGGAGCTGTTTTTT. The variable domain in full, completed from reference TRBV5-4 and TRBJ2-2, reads ETGVTQSPTHLIKTRGQQVTLRCSSQSGHNTVSWYQQALGQGPQFIFQYYREEENGRGNFPPRFSGLQFPNYSSELNVNALELDDSALYLCASSQATGAGELFFGEGSRLTVL.

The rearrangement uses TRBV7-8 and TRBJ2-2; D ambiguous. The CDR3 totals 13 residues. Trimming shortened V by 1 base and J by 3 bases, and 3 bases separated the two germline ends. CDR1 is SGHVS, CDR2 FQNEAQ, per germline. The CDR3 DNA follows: TGTGCCAGCAGCTTAGGGCACACCGGGGAGCTGTTTTTT. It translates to CASSLGHTGELFF.

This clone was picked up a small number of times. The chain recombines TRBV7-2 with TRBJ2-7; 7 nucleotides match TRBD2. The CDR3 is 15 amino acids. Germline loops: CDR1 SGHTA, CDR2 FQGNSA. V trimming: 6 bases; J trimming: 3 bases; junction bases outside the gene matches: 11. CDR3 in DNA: TGTGCCAGCAGTTCAAAGCGGGGCTTCCTCTACGAGCAGTACTTC. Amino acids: CASSSKRGFLYEQYF.

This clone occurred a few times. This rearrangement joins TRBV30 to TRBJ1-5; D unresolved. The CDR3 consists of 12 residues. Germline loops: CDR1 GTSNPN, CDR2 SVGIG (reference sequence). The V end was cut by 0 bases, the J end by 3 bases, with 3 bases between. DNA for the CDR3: TGTGCCTGGAGTGTCCTCAATCAGCCCCAGCATTTT. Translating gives CAWSVLNQPQHF.

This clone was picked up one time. The CDR3 reads CAISAGRFTDTQYF. The DNA of the CDR3 is TGTGCCATCTCAGCGGGGCGCTTCACAGATACGCAGTATTTT. V and J are TRBV10-3 and TRBJ2-3; TRBD2 matches at 7 bases. The J segment lost 2 bases and the V segment lost 8 bases, leaving 7 bases of the junction unmatched. The CDR3 sequence is 14 residues long. Germline values: CDR1 ENHRY, CDR2 SYGVKD.